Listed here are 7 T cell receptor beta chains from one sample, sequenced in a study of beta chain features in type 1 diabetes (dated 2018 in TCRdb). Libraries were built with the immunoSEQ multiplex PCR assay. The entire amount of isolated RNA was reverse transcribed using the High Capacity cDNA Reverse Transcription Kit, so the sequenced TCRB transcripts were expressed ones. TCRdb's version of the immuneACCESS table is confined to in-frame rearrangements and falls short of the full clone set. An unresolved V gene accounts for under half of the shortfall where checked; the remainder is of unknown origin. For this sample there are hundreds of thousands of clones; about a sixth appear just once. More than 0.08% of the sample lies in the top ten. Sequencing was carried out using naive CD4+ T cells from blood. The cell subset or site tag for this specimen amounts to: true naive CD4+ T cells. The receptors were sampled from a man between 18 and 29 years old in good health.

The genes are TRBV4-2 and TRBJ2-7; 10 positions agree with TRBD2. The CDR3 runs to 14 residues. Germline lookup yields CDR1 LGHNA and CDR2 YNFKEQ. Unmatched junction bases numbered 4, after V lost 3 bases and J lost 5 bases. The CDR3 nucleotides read TGTGCCAGCAGCCATAAGCGGGAGGGCGACGAGCAGTACTTC. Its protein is CASSHKREGDEQYF.

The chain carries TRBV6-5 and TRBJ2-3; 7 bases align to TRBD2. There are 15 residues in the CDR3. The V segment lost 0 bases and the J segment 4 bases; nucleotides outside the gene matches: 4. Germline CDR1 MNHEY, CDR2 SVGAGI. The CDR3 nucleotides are TGTGCCAGCAGTTACTCGACTAGCTCCGCAGATACGCAGTATTTT. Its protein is CASSYSTSSADTQYF.

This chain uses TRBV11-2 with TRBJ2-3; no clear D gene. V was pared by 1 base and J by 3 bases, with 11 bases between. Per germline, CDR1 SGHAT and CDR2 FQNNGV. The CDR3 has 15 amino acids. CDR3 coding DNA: TGTGCCAGCAGCTTAGCCTTCTCGAGGACAGATACGCAGTATTTT. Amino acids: CASSLAFSRTDTQYF.

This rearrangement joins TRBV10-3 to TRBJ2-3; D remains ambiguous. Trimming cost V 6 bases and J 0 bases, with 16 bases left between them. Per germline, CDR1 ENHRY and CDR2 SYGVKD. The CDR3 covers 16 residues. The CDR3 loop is CAISQDSGDSTDTQYF. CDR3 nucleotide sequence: TGTGCCATCAGCCAAGACTCAGGAGACAGCACAGATACGCAGTATTTT.

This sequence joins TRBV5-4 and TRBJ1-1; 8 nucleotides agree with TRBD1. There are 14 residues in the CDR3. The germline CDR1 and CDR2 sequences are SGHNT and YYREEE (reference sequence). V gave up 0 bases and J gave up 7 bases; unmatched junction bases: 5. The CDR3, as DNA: TGTGCCAGCAGCTTGGGCAGGGGGCGAGATGAAGCTTTCTTT. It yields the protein CASSLGRGRDEAFF.

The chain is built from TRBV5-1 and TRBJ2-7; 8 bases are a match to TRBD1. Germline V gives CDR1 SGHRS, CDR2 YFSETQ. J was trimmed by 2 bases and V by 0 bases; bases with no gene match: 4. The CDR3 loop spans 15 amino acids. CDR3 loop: CASSLAVGQAYEQYF. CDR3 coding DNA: TGCGCCAGCAGCTTGGCCGTGGGACAGGCCTACGAGCAGTACTTC. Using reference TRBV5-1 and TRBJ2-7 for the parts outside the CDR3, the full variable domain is KAGVTQTPRYLIKTRGQQVTLSCSPISGHRSVSWYQQTPGQGLQFLFEYFSETQRNKGNFPGRFSGRQFSNSRSEMNVSTLELGDSALYLCASSLAVGQAYEQYFGPGTRLTVT.

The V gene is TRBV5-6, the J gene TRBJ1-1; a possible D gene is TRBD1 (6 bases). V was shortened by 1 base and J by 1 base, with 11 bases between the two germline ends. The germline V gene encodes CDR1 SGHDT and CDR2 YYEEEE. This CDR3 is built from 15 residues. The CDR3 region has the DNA TGTGCCAGCAGCTTGAGGGGGTATAAGAACACTGAAGCTTTCTTT. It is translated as CASSLRGYKNTEAFF.